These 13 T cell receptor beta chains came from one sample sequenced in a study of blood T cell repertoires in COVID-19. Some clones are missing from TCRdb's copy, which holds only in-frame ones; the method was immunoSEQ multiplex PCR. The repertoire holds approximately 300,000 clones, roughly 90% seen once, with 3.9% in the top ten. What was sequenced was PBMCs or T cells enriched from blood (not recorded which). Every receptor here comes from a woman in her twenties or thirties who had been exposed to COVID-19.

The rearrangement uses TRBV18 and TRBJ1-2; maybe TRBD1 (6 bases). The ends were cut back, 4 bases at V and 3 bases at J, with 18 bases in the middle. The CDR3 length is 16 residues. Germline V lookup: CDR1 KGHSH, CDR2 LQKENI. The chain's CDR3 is CASSLRRGEGDYGYTF. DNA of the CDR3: TGTGCCAGCTCACTACGCAGGGGCGAGGGGGACTATGGCTACACCTTC.

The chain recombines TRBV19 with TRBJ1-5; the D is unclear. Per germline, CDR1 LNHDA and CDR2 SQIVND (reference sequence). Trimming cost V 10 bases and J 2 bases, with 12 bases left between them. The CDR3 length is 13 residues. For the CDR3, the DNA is TGTGCCACGGGAGGTGGGGGCAATCAGCCCCAGCATTTT. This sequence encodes CATGGGGNQPQHF.

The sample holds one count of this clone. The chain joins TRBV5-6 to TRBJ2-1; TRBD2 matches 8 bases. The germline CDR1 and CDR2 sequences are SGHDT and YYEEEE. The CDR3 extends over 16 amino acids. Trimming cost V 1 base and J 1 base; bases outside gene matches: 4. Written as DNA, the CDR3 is TGTGCCAGCAGCTTGATTACGGGGGGGTCCTACAATGAGCAGTTCTTC. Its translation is CASSLITGGSYNEQFF.

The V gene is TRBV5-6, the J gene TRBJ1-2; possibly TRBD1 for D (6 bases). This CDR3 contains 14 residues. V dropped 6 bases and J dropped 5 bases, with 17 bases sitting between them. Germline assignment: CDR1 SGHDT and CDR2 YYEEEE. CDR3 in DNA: TGTGCCAGCACCCCAACCGGGAGGGGGTATGGCTACACCTTC. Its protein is CASTPTGRGYGYTF.

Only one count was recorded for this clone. CDR3 bases: TGTGCCAGCAGCTTGGGACTGCCCCCGCAGGCCCAGCATTTT. Encoded protein: CASSLGLPPQAQHF. The V call is TRBV7-2, the J call TRBJ1-5, with D maybe TRBD1 (5 bases). The length of the CDR3 is 14 residues. Looked up from germline, CDR1 is SGHTA and CDR2 is FQGNSA. Deletions cut 3 bases from V and 11 bases from J, with 17 bases between.

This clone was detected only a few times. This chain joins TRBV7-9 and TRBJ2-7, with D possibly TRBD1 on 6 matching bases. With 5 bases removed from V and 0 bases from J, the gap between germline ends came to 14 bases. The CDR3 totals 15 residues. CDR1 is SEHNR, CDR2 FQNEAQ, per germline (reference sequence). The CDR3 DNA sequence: TGTGCCAGCAGCCAAGCCCGGACAGCCTCCTACGAGCAGTACTTC. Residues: CASSQARTASYEQYF.

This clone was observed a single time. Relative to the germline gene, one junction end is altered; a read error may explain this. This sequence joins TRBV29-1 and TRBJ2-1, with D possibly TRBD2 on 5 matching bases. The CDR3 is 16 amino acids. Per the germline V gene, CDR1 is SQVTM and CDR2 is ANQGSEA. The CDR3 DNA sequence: TGCAGCGTCGAAGGAAGGACTGTAAGCTCCTACAATGAGCAGTTCTTC. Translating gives CSVEGRTVSSYNEQFF.

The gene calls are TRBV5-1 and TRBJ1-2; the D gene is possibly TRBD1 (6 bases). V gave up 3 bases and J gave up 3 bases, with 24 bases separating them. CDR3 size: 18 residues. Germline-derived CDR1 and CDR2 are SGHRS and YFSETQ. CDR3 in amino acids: CASSSSSGGDKPYYGYTF. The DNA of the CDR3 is TGCGCCAGCAGCTCATCAAGTGGGGGCGATAAACCCTACTATGGCTACACCTTC.

CDR3 sequence reads: CASSLTGLYPGLNQPQHF. CDR3 coding DNA: TGTGCCAGCAGCCTCACCGGCCTGTATCCGGGACTTAATCAGCCCCAGCATTTT. The rearrangement uses TRBV7-8 and TRBJ1-5; tentatively, D is TRBD1 (5 bases). Trimming removed 5 bases from V and 4 bases from J, with 24 bases in between. The germline CDR1 and CDR2 sequences are SGHVS and FQNEAQ. There are 18 residues in the CDR3.

The CDR3 bases are TGTGCCAGCAGCCGGGACTCGTGGGGCGATGAGCAGTTCTTC. As protein: CASSRDSWGDEQFF. The chain links TRBV3-1 (or the pseudogene TRBV3-2) to TRBJ2-1, with D tentatively TRBD2 (6 bases). Germline assignment: CDR1 LGHDT and CDR2 YNNKEL (reference sequence). V lost 4 bases, J lost 8 bases, and 15 bases lay in between. The CDR3 totals 14 residues.

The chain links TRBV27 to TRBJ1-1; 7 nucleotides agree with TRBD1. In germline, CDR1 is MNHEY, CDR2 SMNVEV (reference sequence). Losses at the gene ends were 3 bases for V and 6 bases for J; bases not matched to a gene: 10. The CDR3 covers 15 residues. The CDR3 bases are TGTGCCAGCAGTTTGTTCCGACAGGGTGGAGCTGAAGCTTTCTTT. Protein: CASSLFRQGGAEAFF.

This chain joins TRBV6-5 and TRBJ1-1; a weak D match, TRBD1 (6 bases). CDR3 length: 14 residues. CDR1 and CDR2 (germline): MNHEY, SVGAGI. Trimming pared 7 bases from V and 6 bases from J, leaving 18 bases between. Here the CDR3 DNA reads TGTGCCAGCATACGAACAGGGTTGCGCGCTGAAGCTTTCTTT. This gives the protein CASIRTGLRAEAFF.

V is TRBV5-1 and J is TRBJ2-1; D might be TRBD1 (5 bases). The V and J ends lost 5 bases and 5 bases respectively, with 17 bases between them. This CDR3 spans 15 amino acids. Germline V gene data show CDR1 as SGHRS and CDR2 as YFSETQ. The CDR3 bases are TGCGCCAGCAGTCCCCAGGGATGGGGAAACAATGAGCAGTTCTTC. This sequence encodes CASSPQGWGNNEQFF.